One T cell receptor (beta chain) is described in this entry. Its cognate antigen is unknown. The CDR3 totals 16 residues. Germline-derived CDR1 and CDR2 are MNHEY and SVGEGT. The V and J ends lost 7 bases and 4 bases, in that order; junction bases with no gene match: 8. Presence of unique molecular identifiers characterized the TCR beta cDNA libraries. TCRdb analysed the PCR reads with MiXCR anew, one entry per CDR3 protein. The sample consists of hundreds of thousands of distinct CDR3 sequences, 25% to 30% of them appearing once. These data are taken from a study of post-analysis software for immune sequencing data. General study points: Significantly lower normalized Chao1 diversity was seen in multiple sclerosis patients than in controls. A few TRBV segments appeared more often in patients than in controls, and TRBV5-6, TRBV5-1 and TRBV20-1 were among these.

This chain connects TRBV6-2 or TRBV6-3 to TRBJ2-7; 15 nucleotides agree with TRBD2. This clonotype was obtained from a girl aged 5 to 17 with multiple sclerosis. The sequenced sample consisted of blood. The DNA of the CDR3 is TGTGCCAGCACGCGGACTAGCGGGAGGGTTAGGTACGAGCAGTACTTC. It specifies CASTRTSGRVRYEQYF.